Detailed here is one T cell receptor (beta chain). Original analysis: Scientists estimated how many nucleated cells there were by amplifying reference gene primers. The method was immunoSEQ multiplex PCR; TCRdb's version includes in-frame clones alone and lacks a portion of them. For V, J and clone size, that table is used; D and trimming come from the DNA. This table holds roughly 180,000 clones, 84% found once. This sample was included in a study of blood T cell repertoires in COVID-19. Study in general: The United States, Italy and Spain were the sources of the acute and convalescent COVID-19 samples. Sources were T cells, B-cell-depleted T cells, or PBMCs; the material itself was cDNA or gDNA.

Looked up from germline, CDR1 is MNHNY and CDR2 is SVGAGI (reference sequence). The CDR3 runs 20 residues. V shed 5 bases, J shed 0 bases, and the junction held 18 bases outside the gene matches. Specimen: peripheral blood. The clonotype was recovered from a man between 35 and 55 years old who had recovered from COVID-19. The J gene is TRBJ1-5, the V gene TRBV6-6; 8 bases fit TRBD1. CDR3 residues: CASSPNRSPDREYSNQPQHF. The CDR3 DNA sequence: TGTGCCAGCAGTCCCAACCGAAGCCCGGACAGGGAATATAGCAATCAGCCCCAGCATTTT.